This T cell receptor (beta chain) was profiled in a study of T-cell reconstitution after alpha-beta-depleted transplantation in children. Points from the study as a whole: High day-60 TCRbeta diversity in some patients came from surviving recipient T cells and thymic progenitors. T-cell counts and diversity at one year following transplant were attributed mainly to newly produced T cells. Expanded graft clones, several hundred of them, were reportedly the source of alpha-beta T cells about two months after transplant.

Germline V gene sequence: CDR1 MNHEY, CDR2 SVGAGI. This CDR3 has 15 amino acids. J gave up 10 bases and V 5 bases, and 16 bases lay outside the gene matches. This clonotype was counted at least ten times. The antigen is unknown. As it was prepared, the TCRbeta library received unique molecular identifiers. MiXCR was run by TCRdb on the PCR reads, yielding one entry per CDR3 protein. The table records 25,000 to 35,000 distinct CDR3 sequences, more than 6% of them present only once. V is TRBV6-5 and J is TRBJ1-1; TRBD1 agrees at 7 bases. This receptor was identified in a child under two years old who had a stem cell transplant for acute myeloid leukemia, so the T cells may come from the graft donor. Sequencing was performed on peripheral blood, taken 60 days after TCRalphabeta/CD19-depleted stem cell transplant. In DNA form, the CDR3 reads TGTGCCAGCAGTAGTGACGCAGGGGGGTCCGTGGGAGCTTTCTTT. Translating it yields CASSSDAGGSVGAFF.